The next 27 T cell receptor beta chains were all read from a single sample in a study of cytomegalovirus exposure and HLA in healthy donors (dated by TCRdb to 2017 to 2019). The library relied on the immunoSEQ multiplex PCR assay. TCRdb carries this immuneACCESS record with in-frame sequences only. Its versions omit some clonotypes, under half of them owing to an unresolved V gene in the studies checked, with the rest unexplained. The sample contains about 180,000 clones, around nine tenths of them found a single time. The ten biggest clones cover roughly 1.4% of the sample. Sequencing was carried out using PBMCs. These receptors were collected from a woman aged 25 to 39 in good health and CMV-seronegative.

This chain connects TRBV6-5 to TRBJ2-7; the match to TRBD2 covers 7 bases. This CDR3 comprises 14 residues. V shed 2 bases, J shed 3 bases, and the junction held 4 bases outside the gene matches. Germline CDR1 MNHEY, CDR2 SVGAGI. The CDR3 DNA is TGTGCCAGCAGTTACCTTGGGGACTACTACGAGCAGTACTTC. Protein sequence: CASSYLGDYYEQYF.

The chain uses TRBV5-1 and TRBJ1-4, with TRBD1 identical over 7 bases. Germline CDR1 is SGHRS and CDR2 is YFSETQ. Trimming removed 4 bases from V and 0 bases from J; junction bases left unmatched: 9. The CDR3 is made up of 17 amino acids. This CDR3 reads CASSQGQRSTTNEKLFF. CDR3 DNA: TGCGCCAGCAGCCAGGGACAGAGGAGCACAACTAATGAAAAACTGTTTTTT.

Details on this clone: Other nucleotide sequences in the sample specify the same CDR3. The V call is TRBV27, the J call TRBJ2-7, with 10 bases identical to TRBD1. Germline V gene sequence: CDR1 MNHEY, CDR2 SMNVEV (reference sequence). The CDR3 has 14 residues. J lost 4 bases, V lost 3 bases, and 3 bases had no gene match. CDR3 nucleotide sequence: TGTGCCAGCAGTTTGGGACAGGGGAGTTACGAGCAGTACTTC. Amino acid sequence: CASSLGQGSYEQYF.

The chain links TRBV6-6 to TRBJ2-3, with 8 bases lining up with TRBD2. The junction had 4 bases not matched to a gene; V was cut back by 6 bases and J by 2 bases. Looked up from germline, CDR1 is MNHNY and CDR2 is SVGAGI (reference sequence). This CDR3 contains 14 residues. The CDR3 DNA is TGTGCCAGCAGGCCCGGGGGGGCCACAGATACGCAGTATTTT. It is translated as CASRPGGATDTQYF.

As concerns this clone: This sample also contains other DNA sequences that code for the same CDR3. This rearrangement joins TRBV19 to TRBJ1-1; no definite D call. Between the trimmed V and J ends, which lost 1 base and 0 bases, there was a span of 3 bases. Germline V gene lookup returns CDR1 LNHDA and CDR2 SQIVND (reference sequence). The CDR3 contains 13 residues. Written as DNA, the CDR3 is TGTGCCAGTAGTATAGGCGTGAACACTGAAGCTTTCTTT. This sequence encodes CASSIGVNTEAFF.

V and J are TRBV19 and TRBJ1-6; 9 positions match TRBD1. The CDR3 totals 14 residues. Germline CDR1 reads LNHDA; CDR2 reads SQIVND (reference sequence). With 7 bases clipped from V and 11 bases from J, the junction kept 9 bases outside the gene matches. The CDR3 loop reads CASTPTGGGTPLHF. The CDR3 DNA is TGTGCCAGTACCCCGACAGGGGGTGGGACACCCCTCCACTTT. Using reference TRBV19 and TRBJ1-6 for the parts outside the CDR3, the full variable domain is DGGITQSPKYLFRKEGQNVTLSCEQNLNHDAMYWYRQDPGQGLRLIYYSQIVNDFQKGDIAEGYSVSREKKESFPLTVTSAQKNPTAFYLCASTPTGGGTPLHFGNGTRLTVT.

The chain uses TRBV6-4 and TRBJ2-3; TRBD1 matches at 8 bases. Germline V gene sequence: CDR1 MRHNA, CDR2 SNTAGT. This CDR3 contains 15 residues. V dropped 8 bases and J dropped 3; count of bases not matched to a gene: 10. This chain's CDR3 is CASRAGQVDTDTQYF. CDR3 coding DNA: TGTGCCAGCCGCGCGGGACAGGTAGATACAGATACGCAGTATTTT.

The chain recombines TRBV25-1 with TRBJ2-7; 7 bases line up with TRBD1. The CDR3 totals 12 residues. Looked up from germline, CDR1 is MGHDK and CDR2 is SYGVNS. V was pared by 7 bases and J by 4 bases, with 4 bases of the junction left unmatched. CDR3 protein: CASTTGIYEQYF. Here the CDR3 DNA reads TGTGCCAGCACGACAGGGATATACGAGCAGTACTTC.

CDR3 protein: CASSQTVDRGQVEQYF. The CDR3 region has the DNA TGCGCCAGCAGCCAAACGGTGGACAGGGGACAGGTCGAGCAGTACTTC. This chain joins TRBV4-3 and TRBJ2-7; TRBD1 agrees at 9 bases. Germline V gives CDR1 LGHNA, CDR2 YSLEER. Germline trimming cut 2 bases from V and 6 bases from J; bases unmatched to any gene: 11. The CDR3 is made up of 16 amino acids.

The genes are TRBV7-9 and TRBJ1-1; the match to TRBD1 covers 7 bases. Trimming took 4 bases from V and 11 from J; bases not matched to a gene: 13. CDR3 size: 14 residues. Germline V gene sequence: CDR1 SEHNR, CDR2 FQNEAQ (reference sequence). CDR3 sequence (DNA): TGTGCCAGCAGCTCTTCGACAGGGATTATTGTGGCTTTCTTT. Translated: CASSSSTGIIVAFF.

This clone was counted a single time. The chain recombines TRBV7-8 with TRBJ2-7, with 8 bases lining up with TRBD2. The CDR3 consists of 15 residues. The junction had 5 bases not matched to a gene; V was cut back by 1 base and J by 3 bases. The germline CDR1 and CDR2 sequences are SGHVS and FQNEAQ. CDR3 coding DNA: TGTGCCAGCAGCTTAGGATTAGCGGGGAACTACGAGCAGTACTTC. This encodes CASSLGLAGNYEQYF.

This sequence joins TRBV29-1 and TRBJ2-1, with a weak D call TRBD1 (6 bases). The V and J ends lost 6 bases and 6 bases respectively, with 21 bases between them. The CDR3 totals 15 residues. Germline assignment: CDR1 SQVTM and CDR2 ANQGSEA. CDR3 loop: CSVKTTGYPGNEQFF. The CDR3 DNA reads as TGCAGCGTCAAAACTACAGGGTACCCGGGCAATGAGCAGTTCTTC.

The chain couples TRBV19 to TRBJ2-3; D is uncertain. CDR1 is LNHDA, CDR2 SQIVND, per germline (reference sequence). The CDR3 is made up of 12 amino acids. V lost 8 bases, J lost 2 bases, and 8 bases lay in between. CDR3 region: CASSMITDTQYF. In nucleotides, the CDR3 is TGTGCCAGTTCTATGATCACAGATACGCAGTATTTT. Full variable domain (outside the CDR3, taken from reference TRBV19 and TRBJ2-3): DGGITQSPKYLFRKEGQNVTLSCEQNLNHDAMYWYRQDPGQGLRLIYYSQIVNDFQKGDIAEGYSVSREKKESFPLTVTSAQKNPTAFYLCASSMITDTQYFGPGTRLTVL.

The chain links TRBV6-1 to TRBJ2-1, with D uncertain. This CDR3 is built from 11 residues. Deletions cut 3 bases from V and 6 bases from J, with 3 bases between. The germline CDR1 and CDR2 sequences are MNHNS and SASEGT. CDR3 sequence reads: CASSEANEQFF. In nucleotides, the CDR3 is TGTGCCAGCAGTGAGGCCAATGAGCAGTTCTTC.

This clone is a singleton in its sample. The gene calls are TRBV5-1 and TRBJ2-2, with 7 bases that match TRBD1. The trim removed 6 bases at V and 1 base at J, leaving 3 bases unmatched. The CDR3 spans 14 residues. Germline V gene data show CDR1 as SGHRS and CDR2 as YFSETQ. CDR3 protein: CASNRQGNTGELFF. The CDR3 nucleotides read TGCGCCAGCAACCGACAGGGGAACACCGGGGAGCTGTTTTTT.

The chain links TRBV5-8 to TRBJ2-5, with D possibly matching TRBD2 (6 bases). The ends were cut back, 2 bases at V and 4 bases at J, with 12 bases in the middle. Germline CDR1 reads SGHTS; CDR2 reads YDEGEE. The CDR3 loop spans 14 amino acids. CDR3: CASSFSGVGETQYF. CDR3 DNA sequence: TGTGCCAGCAGCTTCTCGGGGGTTGGAGAGACCCAGTACTTC. Together with reference TRBV5-8 and TRBJ2-5, the CDR3 gives the full variable domain: EAGVTQSPTHLIKTRGQQATLRCSPISGHTSVYWYQQALGLGLQFLLWYDEGEERNRGNFPPRFSGRQFPNYSSELNVNALELEDSALYLCASSFSGVGETQYFGPGTRLLVL.

The rearrangement joins TRBV11-2 to TRBJ1-4; D possibly corresponds to TRBD1 (6 bases). The germline V and J ends were trimmed by 5 bases and 0 bases, with 16 bases remaining between them. Germline V gene sequence: CDR1 SGHAT, CDR2 FQNNGV. The CDR3 contains 17 residues. The CDR3 DNA follows: TGTGCCAGCAGCGTAGGAAACAGGGCAGCAACTAATGAAAAACTGTTTTTT. It codes for CASSVGNRAATNEKLFF.

V usage is TRBV13 and J usage is TRBJ2-1; TRBD2 might be the D (7 bases). The CDR3 runs 14 residues. Germline V gives CDR1 PRHDT, CDR2 FYEKMQ (reference sequence). V was clipped by 1 base and J by 8 bases, with 12 bases between them. CDR3 nucleotides: TGTGCCAGCAGCTTAGAGGGCGGGGGCGATGAGCAGTTCTTC. Its protein product is CASSLEGGGDEQFF.

The rearrangement joins TRBV5-1 to TRBJ1-1; tentatively, D is TRBD1 (6 bases). The V gene's germline CDR1 is SGHRS and CDR2 YFSETQ. V was clipped by 3 bases and J by 5 bases, with 20 bases between them. CDR3 size: 16 residues. Written as DNA, the CDR3 is TGCGCCAGCAGCTCCAAAGGTGTGGGGGCTGCGACTGAAGCTTTCTTT. This sequence encodes CASSSKGVGAATEAFF.

The chain combines TRBV4-1 with TRBJ1-4; the D is unclear. V gave up 0 bases and J gave up 6 bases, with 11 bases separating them. This CDR3 is built from 15 residues. The germline CDR1 and CDR2 sequences are MGHRA and YSYEKL. This chain's CDR3 is CASSQENLGDEKLFF. The CDR3 nucleotides read TGCGCCAGCAGCCAAGAAAACCTAGGAGATGAAAAACTGTTTTTT.

The V gene is TRBV27, the J gene TRBJ2-1; 10 bases line up with TRBD2. V lost 7 bases to trimming and J lost 7 bases; unmatched junction nucleotides: 4. CDR1 is MNHEY and CDR2 is SMNVEV in the germline V gene (reference sequence). The CDR3 is 13 amino acids. As DNA, the CDR3 is TGTGCCAGCACAAGCGGGGGGGGGAATGAGCAGTTCTTC. Its protein product is CASTSGGGNEQFF.

The J gene is TRBJ1-2, the V gene TRBV27; 8 positions agree with TRBD1. With 4 bases clipped from V and 1 base from J, the junction kept 5 bases outside the gene matches. The CDR3 is 15 amino acids. Germline CDR1 MNHEY, CDR2 SMNVEV (reference sequence). This chain's CDR3 is CASSSGQGYNYGYTF. The CDR3 DNA is TGTGCCAGCAGTTCTGGACAGGGATATAACTATGGCTACACCTTC.

The gene calls are TRBV7-9 and TRBJ2-3; D not resolved. CDR1 is SEHNR and CDR2 is FQNEAQ in the germline V gene (reference sequence). V lost 5 bases, J lost 1 base, and 10 bases lay in between. The CDR3 has 14 amino acids. CDR3 sequence reads: CASSLLLRTDTQYF. DNA of the CDR3: TGTGCCAGCAGCCTGTTACTACGCACAGATACGCAGTATTTT.

This sequence joins TRBV7-9 and TRBJ1-1; the D gene is possibly TRBD1 (5 bases). The ends were cut back, 3 bases at V and 7 bases at J, with 12 bases in the middle. This CDR3 comprises 13 residues. Germline V gives CDR1 SEHNR, CDR2 FQNEAQ (reference sequence). The CDR3 is CASSFGGGGEAFF. The CDR3 bases are TGTGCCAGCAGCTTCGGGGGTGGAGGTGAAGCTTTCTTT.

This rearrangement joins TRBV25-1 to TRBJ1-2; perhaps TRBD1 as D (6 bases). Trimming pared 2 bases from V and 4 bases from J, leaving 11 bases between. Germline CDR1 is MGHDK and CDR2 is SYGVNS. This CDR3 has 14 amino acids. The CDR3 sequence is CASSENRVPYGYTF. CDR3 nucleotide sequence: TGTGCCAGCAGTGAAAACAGGGTACCCTATGGCTACACCTTC.

The chain is built from TRBV27 and TRBJ1-4; 7 bases are a match to TRBD1. V trimming: 4 bases; J trimming: 4 bases; junction bases outside the gene matches: 12. The CDR3 covers 17 residues. Germline V gene lookup returns CDR1 MNHEY and CDR2 SMNVEV (reference sequence). The CDR3 bases are TGTGCCAGCAGTTCCCGAAACCAGGGGGAGGTTAATGAAAAACTGTTTTTT. This translates into CASSSRNQGEVNEKLFF.

The rearrangement uses TRBV5-4 and TRBJ1-1, with TRBD1 matching over 8 bases. With V trimmed by 4 bases and J by 1 base, 3 bases remained unmatched. Germline loops: CDR1 SGHNT, CDR2 YYREEE (reference sequence). The CDR3 is 14 residues long. The CDR3 DNA is TGTGCCAGCAGCATAGACAGGGGGAACACTGAAGCTTTCTTT. It translates to CASSIDRGNTEAFF. The whole variable domain, remainder taken from reference TRBV5-4 and TRBJ1-1, is ETGVTQSPTHLIKTRGQQVTLRCSSQSGHNTVSWYQQALGQGPQFIFQYYREEENGRGNFPPRFSGLQFPNYSSELNVNALELDDSALYLCASSIDRGNTEAFFGQGTRLTVV.